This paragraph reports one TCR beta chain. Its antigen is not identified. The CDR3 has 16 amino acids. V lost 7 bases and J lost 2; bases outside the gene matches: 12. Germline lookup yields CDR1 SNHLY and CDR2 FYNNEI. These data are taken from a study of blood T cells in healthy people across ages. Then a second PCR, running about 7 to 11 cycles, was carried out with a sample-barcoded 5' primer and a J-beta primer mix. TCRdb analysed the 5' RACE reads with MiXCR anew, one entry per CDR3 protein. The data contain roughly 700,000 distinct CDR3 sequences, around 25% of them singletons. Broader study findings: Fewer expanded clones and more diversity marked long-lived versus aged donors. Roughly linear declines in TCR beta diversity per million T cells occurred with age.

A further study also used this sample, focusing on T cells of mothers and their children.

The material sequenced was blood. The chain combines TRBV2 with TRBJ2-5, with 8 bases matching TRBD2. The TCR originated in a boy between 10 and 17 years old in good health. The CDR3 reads CASTPRTSMTQETQYF. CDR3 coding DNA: TGTGCCAGCACCCCCAGGACTAGCATGACACAAGAGACCCAGTACTTC. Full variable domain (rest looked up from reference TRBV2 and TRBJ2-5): EPEVTQTPSHQVTQMGQEVILRCVPISNHLYFYWYRQILGQKVEFLVSFYNNEISEKSEIFDDQFSVERPDGSNFTLKIRSTKLEDSAMYFCASTPRTSMTQETQYFGPGTRLLVL.